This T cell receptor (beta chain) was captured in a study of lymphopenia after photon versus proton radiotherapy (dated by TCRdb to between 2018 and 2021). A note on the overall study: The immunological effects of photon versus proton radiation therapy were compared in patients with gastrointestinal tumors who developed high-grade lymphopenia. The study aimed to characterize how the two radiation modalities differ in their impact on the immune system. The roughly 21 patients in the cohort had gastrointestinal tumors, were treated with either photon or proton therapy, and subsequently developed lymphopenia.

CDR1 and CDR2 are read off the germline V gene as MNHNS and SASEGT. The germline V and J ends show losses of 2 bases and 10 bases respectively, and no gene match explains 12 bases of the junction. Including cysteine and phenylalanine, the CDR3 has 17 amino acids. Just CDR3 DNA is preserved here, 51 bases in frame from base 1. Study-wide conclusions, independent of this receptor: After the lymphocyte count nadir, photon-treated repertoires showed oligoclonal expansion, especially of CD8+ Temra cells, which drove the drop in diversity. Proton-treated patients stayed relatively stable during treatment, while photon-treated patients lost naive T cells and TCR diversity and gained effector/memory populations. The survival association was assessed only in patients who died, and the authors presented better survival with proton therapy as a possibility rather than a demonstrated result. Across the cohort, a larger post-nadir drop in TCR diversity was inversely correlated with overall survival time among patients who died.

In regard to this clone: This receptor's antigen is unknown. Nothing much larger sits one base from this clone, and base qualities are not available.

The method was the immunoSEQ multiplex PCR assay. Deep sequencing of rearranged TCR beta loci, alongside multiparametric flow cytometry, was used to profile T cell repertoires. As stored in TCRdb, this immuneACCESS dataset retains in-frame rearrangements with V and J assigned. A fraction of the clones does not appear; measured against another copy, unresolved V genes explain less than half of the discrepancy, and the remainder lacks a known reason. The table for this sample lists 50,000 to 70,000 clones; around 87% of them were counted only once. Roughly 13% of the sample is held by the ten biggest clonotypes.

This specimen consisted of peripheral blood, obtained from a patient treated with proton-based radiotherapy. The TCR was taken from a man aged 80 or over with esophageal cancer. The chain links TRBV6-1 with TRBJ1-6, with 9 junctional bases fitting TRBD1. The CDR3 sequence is CASSESLTGGIFSPLHF. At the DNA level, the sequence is TGTGCCAGCAGTGAATCCCTGACAGGGGGTATTTTCTCACCCCTCCACTTT.